The sequence of this T cell receptor beta chain was determined in a study of shared clonotypes between healthy human individuals. Across the study: With ages of 18 to 49, the donors were two women and a few men.

Broader study findings: Among a handful of donors, roughly 5% of naive CD4 clonotypes were found in common. Depth of sequencing was expected to influence donor clonotype sharing.

The germline CDR1 and CDR2 sequences are SQVTM and ANQGSEA. The CDR3 is 14 residues long. J gave up 4 bases and V 5 bases, and 7 bases lay outside the gene matches. In this sample, this clone turned up once. Its specificity is not known. Produced via immunoSEQ multiplex PCR; TCRdb's table is partial and in-frame only. The sample holds millions of clones, approximately 94% seen once. Naivety among CD8 cells was defined by CD45RO negativity and positive CCR7 selection, thereby excluding terminally differentiated effector memory CD45RA+ cells. Each of the donors was a healthy adult who was HIV-negative and had not had a recent acute infection or vaccination.

V is TRBV29-1 and J is TRBJ2-3; TRBD2 matches 9 bases. The TCR comes from a man between 18 and 35 years old in good health. Sample: naive CD8+ T cells sorted from blood. CDR3 loop: CSVREAGGSDTQYF. The CDR3 bases are TGCAGCGTTAGGGAGGCGGGGGGGTCAGATACGCAGTATTTT.